The entry that follows covers one T cell receptor beta chain sequence. This entry belongs to a study of blood T cell repertoires in COVID-19. Assay used: immunoSEQ multiplex PCR; TCRdb lists only in-frame clones, some missing. The sample records around 6,000 clones, roughly four fifths being singletons. Germline assignment: CDR1 SGHTA and CDR2 FQGNSA. The CDR3 runs to 16 residues. V shed 6 bases and J 4 bases; nucleotides not matched to a gene: 15. Sequencing was done on a sample of peripheral blood. The chain links TRBV7-2 to TRBJ2-7, with 7 bases aligning to TRBD1. The sequence came from a man aged 55 to 69 with acute or convalescent COVID-19. CDR3 amino acids: CASSWLGRDSYYEQYF. CDR3 in DNA: TGTGCCAGCAGTTGGTTGGGCCGGGACAGCTATTACGAGCAGTACTTC.